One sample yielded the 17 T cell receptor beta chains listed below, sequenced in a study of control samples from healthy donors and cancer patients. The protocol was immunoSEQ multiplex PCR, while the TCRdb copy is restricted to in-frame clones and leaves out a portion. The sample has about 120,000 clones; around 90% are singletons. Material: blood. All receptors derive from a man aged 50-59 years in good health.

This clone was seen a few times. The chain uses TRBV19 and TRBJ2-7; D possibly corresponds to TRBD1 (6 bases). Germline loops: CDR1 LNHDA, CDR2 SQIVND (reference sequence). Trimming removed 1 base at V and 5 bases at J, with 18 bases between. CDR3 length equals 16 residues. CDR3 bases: TGTGCCAGTAGTATAGTATGGCAGGGACATAACGACGAGCAGTACTTC. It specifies CASSIVWQGHNDEQYF.

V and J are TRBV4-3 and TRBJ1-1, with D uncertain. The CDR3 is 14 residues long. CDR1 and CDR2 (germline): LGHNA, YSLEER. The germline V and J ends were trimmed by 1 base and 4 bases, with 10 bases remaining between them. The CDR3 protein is CASSQVIGSTEAFF. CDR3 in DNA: TGCGCCAGCAGCCAAGTGATAGGGAGCACTGAAGCTTTCTTT.

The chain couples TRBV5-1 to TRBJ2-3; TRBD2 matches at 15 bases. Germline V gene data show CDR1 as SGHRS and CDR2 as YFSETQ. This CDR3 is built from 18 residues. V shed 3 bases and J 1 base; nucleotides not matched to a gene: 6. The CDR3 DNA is TGCGCCAGCAGCTCCGGACTAGCGGGGGGGCTCGGCACAGATACGCAGTATTTT. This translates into CASSSGLAGGLGTDTQYF. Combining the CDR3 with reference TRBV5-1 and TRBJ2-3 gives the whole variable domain KAGVTQTPRYLIKTRGQQVTLSCSPISGHRSVSWYQQTPGQGLQFLFEYFSETQRNKGNFPGRFSGRQFSNSRSEMNVSTLELGDSALYLCASSSGLAGGLGTDTQYFGPGTRLTVL.

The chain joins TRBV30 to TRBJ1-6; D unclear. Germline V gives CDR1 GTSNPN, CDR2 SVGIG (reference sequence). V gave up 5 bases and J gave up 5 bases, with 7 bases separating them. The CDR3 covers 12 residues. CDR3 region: CAWGQNNSPLHF. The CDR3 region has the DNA TGTGCCTGGGGCCAGAATAATTCACCCCTCCACTTT. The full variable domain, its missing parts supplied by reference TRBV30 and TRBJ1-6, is SQTIHQWPATLVQPVGSPLSLECTVEGTSNPNLYWYRQAAGRGLQLLFYSVGIGQISSEVPQNLSASRPQDRQFILSSKKLLLSDSGFYLCAWGQNNSPLHFGNGTRLTVT.

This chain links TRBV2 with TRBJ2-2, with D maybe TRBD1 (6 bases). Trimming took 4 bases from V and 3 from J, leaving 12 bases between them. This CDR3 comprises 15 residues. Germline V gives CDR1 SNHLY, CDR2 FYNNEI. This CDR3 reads CASSGTEADTGELFF. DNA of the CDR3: TGTGCCAGCAGTGGGACAGAGGCGGACACCGGGGAGCTGTTTTTT.

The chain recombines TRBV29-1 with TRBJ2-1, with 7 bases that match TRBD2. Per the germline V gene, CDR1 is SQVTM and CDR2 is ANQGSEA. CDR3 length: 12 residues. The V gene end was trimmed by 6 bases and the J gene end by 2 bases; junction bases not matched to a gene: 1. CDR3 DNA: TGCAGCGTAGCGGGGCCCTACAATGAGCAGTTCTTC. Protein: CSVAGPYNEQFF.

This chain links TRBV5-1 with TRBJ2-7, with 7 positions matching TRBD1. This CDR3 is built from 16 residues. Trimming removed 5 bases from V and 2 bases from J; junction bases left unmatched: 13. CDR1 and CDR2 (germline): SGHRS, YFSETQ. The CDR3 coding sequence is TGCGCCAGCAGACATTGGGAAAGGGGGCGCGCCTACGAGCAGTACTTC. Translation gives CASRHWERGRAYEQYF.

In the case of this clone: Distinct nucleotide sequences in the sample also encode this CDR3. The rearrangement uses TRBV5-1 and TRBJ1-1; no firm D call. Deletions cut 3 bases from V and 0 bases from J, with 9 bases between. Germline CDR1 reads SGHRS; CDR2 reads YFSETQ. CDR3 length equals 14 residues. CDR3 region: CASSSQGLNTEAFF. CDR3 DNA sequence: TGCGCCAGCAGCTCCCAAGGGCTGAACACTGAAGCTTTCTTT. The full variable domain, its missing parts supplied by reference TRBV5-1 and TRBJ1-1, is KAGVTQTPRYLIKTRGQQVTLSCSPISGHRSVSWYQQTPGQGLQFLFEYFSETQRNKGNFPGRFSGRQFSNSRSEMNVSTLELGDSALYLCASSSQGLNTEAFFGQGTRLTVV.

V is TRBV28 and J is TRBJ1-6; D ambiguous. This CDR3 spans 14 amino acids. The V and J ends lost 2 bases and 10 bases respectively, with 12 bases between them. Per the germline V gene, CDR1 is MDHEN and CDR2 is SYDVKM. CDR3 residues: CASSLRGRWSPLHF. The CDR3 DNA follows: TGTGCCAGCAGTTTACGAGGGCGCTGGTCACCCCTCCACTTT.

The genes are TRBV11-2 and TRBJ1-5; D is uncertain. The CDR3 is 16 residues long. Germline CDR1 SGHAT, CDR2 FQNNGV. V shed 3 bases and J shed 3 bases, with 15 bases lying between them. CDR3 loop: CASSLEGVGINQPQHF. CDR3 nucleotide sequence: TGTGCCAGCAGCTTGGAGGGCGTGGGCATCAATCAGCCCCAGCATTTT. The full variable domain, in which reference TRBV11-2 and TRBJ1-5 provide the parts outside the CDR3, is EAGVAQSPRYKIIEKRQSVAFWCNPISGHATLYWYQQILGQGPKLLIQFQNNGVVDDSQLPKDRFSAERLKGVDSTLKIQPAKLEDSAVYLCASSLEGVGINQPQHFGDGTRLSIL.

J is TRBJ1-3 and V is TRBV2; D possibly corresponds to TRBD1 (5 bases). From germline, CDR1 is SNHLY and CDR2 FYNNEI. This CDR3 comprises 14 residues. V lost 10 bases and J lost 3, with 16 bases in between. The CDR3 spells CAIDSRARGNTIYF. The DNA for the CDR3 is TGTGCCATCGACAGTAGGGCTCGTGGAAACACCATATATTTT.

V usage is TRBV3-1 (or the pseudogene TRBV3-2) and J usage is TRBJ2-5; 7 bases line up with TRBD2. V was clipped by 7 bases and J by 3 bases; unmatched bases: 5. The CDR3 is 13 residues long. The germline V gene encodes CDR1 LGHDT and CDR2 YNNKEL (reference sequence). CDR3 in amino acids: CASNGGGKETQYF. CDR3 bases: TGTGCCAGCAATGGGGGGGGGAAAGAGACCCAGTACTTC.

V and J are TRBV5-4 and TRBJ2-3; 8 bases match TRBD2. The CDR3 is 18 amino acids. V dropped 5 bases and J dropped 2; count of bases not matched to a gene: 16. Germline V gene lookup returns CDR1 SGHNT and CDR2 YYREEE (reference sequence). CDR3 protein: CASSYSPISGAYTDTQYF. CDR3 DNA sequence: TGTGCCAGCAGTTATTCGCCCATTAGCGGGGCCTACACAGATACGCAGTATTTT.

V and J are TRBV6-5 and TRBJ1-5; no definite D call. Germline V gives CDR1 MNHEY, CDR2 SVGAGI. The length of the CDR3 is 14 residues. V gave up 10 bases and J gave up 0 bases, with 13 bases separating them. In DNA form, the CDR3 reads TGTGCCACCCAGCCAACTTATAGCAATCAGCCCCAGCATTTT. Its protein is CATQPTYSNQPQHF.

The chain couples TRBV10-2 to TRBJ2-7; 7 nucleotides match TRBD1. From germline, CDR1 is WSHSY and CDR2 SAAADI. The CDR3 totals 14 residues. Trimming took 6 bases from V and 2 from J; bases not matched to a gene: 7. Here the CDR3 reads CASRTLGTAYEQYF. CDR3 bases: TGCGCCAGCAGAACGCTAGGGACAGCCTACGAGCAGTACTTC.

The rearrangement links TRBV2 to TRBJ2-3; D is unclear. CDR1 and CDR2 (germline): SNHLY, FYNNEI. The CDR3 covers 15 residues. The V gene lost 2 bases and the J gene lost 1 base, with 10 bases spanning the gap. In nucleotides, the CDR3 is TGTGCCAGCAGTGAATTGGACCGCCGCACAGATACGCAGTATTTT. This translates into CASSELDRRTDTQYF.

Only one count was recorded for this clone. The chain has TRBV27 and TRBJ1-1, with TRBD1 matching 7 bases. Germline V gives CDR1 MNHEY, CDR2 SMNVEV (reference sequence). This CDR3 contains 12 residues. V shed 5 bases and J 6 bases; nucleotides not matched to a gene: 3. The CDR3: CASSPTGSEAFF. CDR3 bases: TGTGCCAGCAGTCCGACAGGGTCTGAAGCTTTCTTT.